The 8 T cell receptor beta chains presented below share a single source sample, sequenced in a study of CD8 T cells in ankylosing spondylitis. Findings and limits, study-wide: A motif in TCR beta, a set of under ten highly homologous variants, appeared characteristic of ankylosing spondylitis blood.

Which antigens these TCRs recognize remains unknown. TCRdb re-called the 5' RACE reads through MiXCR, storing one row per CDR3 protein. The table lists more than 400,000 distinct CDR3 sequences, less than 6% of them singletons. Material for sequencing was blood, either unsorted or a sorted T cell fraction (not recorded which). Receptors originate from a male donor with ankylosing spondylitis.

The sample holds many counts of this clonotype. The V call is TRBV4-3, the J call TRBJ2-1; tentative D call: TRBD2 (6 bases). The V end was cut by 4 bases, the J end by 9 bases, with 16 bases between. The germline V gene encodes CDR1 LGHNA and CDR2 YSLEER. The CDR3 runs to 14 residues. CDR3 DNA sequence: TGCGCCAGCAGCCCAGATCCGGACTACGGTGAGCAGTTCTTC. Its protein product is CASSPDPDYGEQFF.

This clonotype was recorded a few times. The CDR3 sequence: CASSLGAGATEAFF. The CDR3 nucleotides read TGCGCCAGCAGCTTGGGCGCAGGGGCGACTGAAGCTTTCTTT. The V gene is TRBV5-1, the J gene TRBJ1-1, with D maybe TRBD1 (6 bases). Looked up from germline, CDR1 is SGHRS and CDR2 is YFSETQ. The V gene lost 0 bases and the J gene lost 5 bases, with 11 bases spanning the gap. CDR3 length: 14 amino acids.

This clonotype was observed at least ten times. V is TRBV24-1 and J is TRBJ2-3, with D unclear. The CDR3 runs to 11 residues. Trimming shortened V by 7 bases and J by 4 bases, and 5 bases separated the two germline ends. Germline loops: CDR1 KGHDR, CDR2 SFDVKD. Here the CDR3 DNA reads TGTGCCACCAGCAATGCAGATACGCAGTATTTT. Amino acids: CATSNADTQYF.

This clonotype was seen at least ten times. The CDR3: CASSYDGFNQPQHF. The CDR3 nucleotides read TGTGCCAGCAGCTATGACGGCTTCAATCAGCCCCAGCATTTT. The gene calls are TRBV7-9 and TRBJ1-5; D not certain. This CDR3 is 14 amino acids long. Trimming shortened V by 4 bases and J by 3 bases, and 10 bases separated the two germline ends. Germline loops: CDR1 SEHNR, CDR2 FQNEAQ (reference sequence).

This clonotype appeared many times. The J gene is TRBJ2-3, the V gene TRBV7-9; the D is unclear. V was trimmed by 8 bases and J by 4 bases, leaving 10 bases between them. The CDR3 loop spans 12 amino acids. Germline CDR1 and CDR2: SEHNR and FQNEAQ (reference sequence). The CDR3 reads CASDNQADTQYF. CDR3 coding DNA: TGTGCCAGCGATAACCAAGCAGATACGCAGTATTTT. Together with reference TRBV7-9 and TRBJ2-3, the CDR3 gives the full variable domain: DTGVSQNPRHKITKRGQNVTFRCDPISEHNRLYWYRQTLGQGPEFLTYFQNEAQLEKSRLLSDRFSAERPKGSFSTLEIQRTEQGDSAMYLCASDNQADTQYFGPGTRLTVL.

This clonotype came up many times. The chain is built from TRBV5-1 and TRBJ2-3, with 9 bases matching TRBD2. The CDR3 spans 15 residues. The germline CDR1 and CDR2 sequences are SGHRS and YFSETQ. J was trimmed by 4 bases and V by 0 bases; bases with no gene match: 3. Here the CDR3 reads CASSLVLAGSDTQYF. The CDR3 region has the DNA TGCGCCAGCAGCTTGGTTCTAGCGGGATCAGATACGCAGTATTTT.

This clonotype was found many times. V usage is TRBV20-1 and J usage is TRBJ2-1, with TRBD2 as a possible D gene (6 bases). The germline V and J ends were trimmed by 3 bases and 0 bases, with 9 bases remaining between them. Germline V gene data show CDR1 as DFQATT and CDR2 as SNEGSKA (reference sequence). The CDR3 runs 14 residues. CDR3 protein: CSASGGSSYNEQFF. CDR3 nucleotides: TGCAGTGCTAGCGGGGGAAGCTCCTACAATGAGCAGTTCTTC.

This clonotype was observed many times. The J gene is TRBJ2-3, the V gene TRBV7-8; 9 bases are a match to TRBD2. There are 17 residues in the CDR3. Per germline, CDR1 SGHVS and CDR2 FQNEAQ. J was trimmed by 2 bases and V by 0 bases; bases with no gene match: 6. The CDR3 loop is CASSLASLAGYTDTQYF. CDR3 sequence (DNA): TGTGCCAGCAGCTTAGCGTCACTAGCGGGCTACACAGATACGCAGTATTTT.